The clone carrying this TCR beta chain was seen a handful of times. The antigen is unknown. The record originates from a study of Graves' ophthalmopathy and Graves' hyperthyroidism. Study at large: Hyperthyroidism showing no ophthalmopathy within 18 months of follow-up was stable.

Points from the study as a whole: The majority of expanded thyroid clonotypes above 0.001 frequency also occurred in blood.

Amplification of TCR beta CDR3 regions used RNA transcripts. In the first round, RT-PCR was carried out with HTBI primers, and a multiplex PCR formed the second round. Via MiXCR, TCRdb re-called the multiplex PCR reads, giving one row per CDR3 protein. The sample lists roughly 1.1 million distinct CDR3 sequences; 35% to 45% were seen once. The CDR3 is made up of 18 amino acids. Trimming shortened V by 2 bases and J by 2 bases, and 22 bases separated the two germline ends. Germline CDR1 SGHDT, CDR2 YYEEEE. What was sequenced was peripheral blood or thyroid tissue (not recorded which). This receptor was obtained from an adult man with Graves' hyperthyroidism. The J gene is TRBJ2-5, the V gene TRBV5-6; no reliable D call. CDR3 protein: CASSFGSILSVSQETQYF. CDR3 bases: TGTGCCAGCAGCTTTGGGTCCATCCTAAGCGTTTCACAAGAGACCCAGTACTTC.